Detailed here is one T cell receptor beta chain. The specificity of this receptor is unknown. It has no much larger one-base neighbor in the sample; base qualities were not kept. Whole blood was collected in K2EDTA tubes by collaborating institutions according to the institutions' own protocols. Collaborator samples were shipped for TCRbeta analysis as frozen whole blood, isolated PBMCs, or DNA extracted from either sample type. This specimen comes from a study of blood T cell repertoires in COVID-19 (TCRdb year 2020). A note on the overall study: The collaborator samples originated in the United States, Italy and Spain and spanned the acute and convalescent phases of COVID-19. The prospective study material was composed of cDNA or gDNA derived from T cells, B-cell-depleted T cells, or PBMCs. Subjects who had been exposed to COVID-19, were actively infected with it, or had recovered from it provided the deeply sampled blood TCRbeta repertoires that made up the dataset. The repertoires were made available in a free public database intended to serve as a resource for research on the immune response to SARS-CoV-2. The samples were drawn from the first 160 participants of the ongoing ImmuneRACE study and from 950 to 1,500 subjects provided by 6 global collaborators. A de-identified subject ID, COVID-19 status, age in years and sex were almost always included in the sample metadata. Where available, HLA class I and class II types were obtained from metadata supplied by the sample provider rather than from assay-based typing. Paper-wide results and their limitations: How much clinical and demographic metadata was included differed by source and by participant, and the metadata was provided uncurated.

TCRbeta CDR3 regions were amplified from genomic DNA by means of the immunoSEQ Assay, a bias-controlled multiplex PCR. Per the authors' processing: Within the assay, amplification of reference gene primers was used to estimate how many nucleated cells each sample contained. To quantify the absolute abundance of each unique TCRbeta CDR3 rearrangement, sequence reads were collapsed and filtered. For each sample, productive Simpson clonality was calculated as the square root of Simpson's diversity index over productive rearrangements. TCRdb obtained this table from immuneACCESS and retained in-frame rearrangements with V and J assigned. These tables miss some clones; where compared with another copy, unresolved V genes account for less than half of the shortfall, and the remainder is unexplained. V, J and clone size were drawn from that table, and D and trimming were deduced from the DNA. Within this sample are approximately 220,000 clones, with around four fifths of them counted one time only. The top ten clones comprise 8.2% of the sample.

Taken from the germline V gene, the CDR1 and CDR2 loops are MGHDK and SYGVNS. V is cut back by 1 base and J by 8 bases, with 5 bases in the junction unmatched. From the cysteine through the phenylalanine, the CDR3 covers 14 amino acids. Only the CDR3 part of the read is kept: 42 bases, read in frame from the first base. The sample comprised peripheral blood. The chain employs TRBV25-1 and TRBJ1-2; TRBD1 matches 9 bases in the middle. This sequence originates from a woman aged 45-60 years with acute or convalescent COVID-19. This receptor carries the CDR3 CASSEFGDRVGYTF. The nucleotides are TGTGCCAGCAGTGAATTTGGGGACAGGGTAGGCTACACCTTC.